Sequencing of this TCR beta chain was carried out in a study of spatial heterogeneity in lung cancer. The germline gives CDR1 SGHAT, CDR2 FQNNGV. Trimming removed 4 bases from V and 7 bases from J, with 10 bases in between. The CDR3 runs 13 residues. Stated time point: sample taken at primary tumor resection. No cells were sorted before sequencing. The whole RNA sequenced was extracted from tumor, nontumor lung or frozen PBMC. Unique molecular identifiers tagged every individual TCR cDNA molecule. MiXCR, applied by TCRdb to the 5' RACE reads, yields one record per CDR3 protein. The sample holds just over 25,000 distinct CDR3 sequences, 9.5% to 15% seen once.

J is TRBJ1-4 and V is TRBV11-2, with TRBD1 as a possible D gene (5 bases). This sequence originates from a female donor with early-stage non-small cell lung cancer. Source: PBMCs, taken at surgery. Written as DNA, the CDR3 is TGTGCCAGCAGCTGGGGGGAGGTTGAAAAACTGTTTTTT. Residues: CASSWGEVEKLFF. The whole variable domain, remainder taken from reference TRBV11-2 and TRBJ1-4, is EAGVAQSPRYKIIEKRQSVAFWCNPISGHATLYWYQQILGQGPKLLIQFQNNGVVDDSQLPKDRFSAERLKGVDSTLKIQPAKLEDSAVYLCASSWGEVEKLFFGSGTQLSVL.